The clone carrying this TCR beta chain was detected only a few times. Other nucleotide sequences from this sample produce the same CDR3. Trimming stripped 2 bases from V and 0 bases from J, with 9 bases between. The CDR3 loop spans 15 amino acids. The germline gives CDR1 MNHEY, CDR2 SMNVEV (reference sequence). These data are taken from a study of blood T cell repertoires in COVID-19. At the level of the study: In each case, the material was cDNA or gDNA derived from T cells, B-cell-depleted T cells, or PBMCs.

TCRdb keeps only in-frame clones here, not all; method: immunoSEQ multiplex PCR. The data contain more than 200,000 clones, about 90% of them singletons. This receptor was taken from a woman aged 25 to 39 who had been exposed to COVID-19. The chain has TRBV27 and TRBJ2-3; D is undetermined. Sequencing used PBMCs or T cells enriched from blood (not recorded which). The CDR3 coding sequence is TGTGCCAGCAGTTTAGTACAAGCGAGCACAGATACGCAGTATTTT. Its protein product is CASSLVQASTDTQYF.